The source of this T cell receptor beta chain is a study of tumor and adjacent non-tumor tissue in lung cancer. Whole-study context: Samples averaged roughly 4.4 million productive TCRbeta reads each.

The library came from three nested PCR rounds adapted from ARM-PCR protocols. TCRdb processed the multiplex PCR reads anew with MiXCR; each CDR3 protein has one entry. The sample yields 50,000 or so distinct CDR3 sequences, 74% seen once. This CDR3 has 14 residues. In germline, CDR1 is DFQATT, CDR2 SNEGSKA (reference sequence). As for this clonotype: The junction differs from germline at one of its ends, possibly a read error.

RNA was extracted from bulk tissue without any cell sorting. Distant lung tissue was collected more than 3 cm away from the tumor edge. The V and J genes are TRBV20-1 and TRBJ2-2, with 13 bases aligning to TRBD2. This TCR derives from an older woman with non-small cell lung cancer. Sample: distant non-tumor lung tissue. CDR3 loop: CSAGGLAGAGELFF. The DNA for the CDR3 is TGCAGTGCTGGCGGACTAGCGGGGGCCGGGGAGTTGTTTTTT.